These 21 T cell receptor beta chains share one sample of origin, sequenced in a study of neurological immune-mediated disorders. Using its own MiXCR run on the 5' RACE reads, TCRdb lists one record per CDR3 protein. The sample lists tens of thousands of distinct CDR3 sequences; over 3.5% were seen once. What was sequenced was CD4+ T cells from blood. Receptor source: a woman in her 40s with multiple sclerosis.

This clonotype was seen ten or more times. This chain connects TRBV7-3 to TRBJ2-3, with D maybe TRBD2 (6 bases). V shed 1 base and J shed 5 bases, with 10 bases lying between them. The CDR3 sequence is 14 residues long. Germline CDR1 reads SGHTA; CDR2 reads FQGTGA. CDR3 coding DNA: TGTGCCAGCAGCTTAAGGGGGGTTATAGATACGCAGTATTTT. It yields the protein CASSLRGVIDTQYF.

At least ten counts were recorded for this clonotype. CDR3 nucleotide sequence: TGCGCCAGCAGCCCTCGAGGCGGCTTCTCCTACGAGCAGTACTTC. It is translated as CASSPRGGFSYEQYF. The V call is TRBV5-1, the J call TRBJ2-7; D uncertain. Trimming removed 4 bases from V and 0 bases from J, with 14 bases in between. The germline V gene encodes CDR1 SGHRS and CDR2 YFSETQ. The CDR3 covers 15 residues.

This clonotype was picked up many times. The chain employs TRBV11-2 and TRBJ2-4; 7 bases agree with TRBD1. This CDR3 is built from 13 residues. Per the germline V gene, CDR1 is SGHAT and CDR2 is FQNNGV. The junction had 5 bases not matched to a gene; V was cut back by 5 bases and J by 7 bases. This CDR3 is CASSPGQFNIQYF. CDR3 DNA: TGTGCCAGCAGCCCGGGACAGTTCAACATTCAGTACTTC.

There are many counts of this clonotype. J is TRBJ1-4 and V is TRBV12-2; the table's D call, TRBD1, has no DNA check behind it. TRBV12-2 is an annotated pseudogene. The CDR3 extends over 15 amino acids. CDR3 region: CASRPDSYSNEKLFF. The CDR3, as DNA: TGTGCAAGTCGCCCAGACAGTTATTCTAATGAAAAACTGTTTTTT.

The chain has TRBV7-9 and TRBJ2-5; D may be TRBD2 (6 bases). The germline V gene has CDR1 SEHNR and CDR2 FQNEAQ (reference sequence). CDR3 length: 14 residues. V was trimmed by 3 bases and J by 5 bases, leaving 13 bases between them. The CDR3 DNA reads as TGTGCCAGCAGCTTTTCGCGGGGCGAGGAGACCCAGTACTTC. Its translation: CASSFSRGEETQYF.

This clonotype is labeled medium-sized. The J gene is TRBJ2-1, the V gene TRBV7-2; no definite D call. This CDR3 is built from 12 residues. V shed 1 base and J shed 10 bases, with 8 bases lying between them. Germline V CDR1 and CDR2: SGHTA, FQGNSA. The CDR3, as DNA: TGTGCCAGCAGCTTAGGGGTGTTAGAGCAGTTCTTC. It yields the protein CASSLGVLEQFF.

The rearrangement links TRBV11-2 to TRBJ2-3; D gene unclear. The V and J ends lost 5 bases and 2 bases respectively, with 14 bases between them. From germline, CDR1 is SGHAT and CDR2 FQNNGV. The CDR3 totals 15 residues. CDR3 nucleotide sequence: TGTGCCAGCAGCCAGGCGGACCCATACACAGATACGCAGTATTTT. As protein: CASSQADPYTDTQYF.

This clonotype was counted many times. The chain employs TRBV5-1 and TRBJ2-1, with D unresolved. Germline-derived CDR1 and CDR2 are SGHRS and YFSETQ. This CDR3 spans 15 amino acids. The germline V and J ends were trimmed by 4 bases and 2 bases, with 13 bases remaining between them. The DNA for the CDR3 is TGCGCCAGCAGCCTCGTAGACGCAGCCTACAATGAGCAGTTCTTC. This encodes CASSLVDAAYNEQFF.

This clonotype was recorded many times. The rearrangement joins TRBV20-1 to TRBJ2-7; 13 bases are a match to TRBD2. The length of the CDR3 is 18 residues. CDR1 and CDR2 (germline): DFQATT, SNEGSKA (reference sequence). The V gene end was trimmed by 0 bases and the J gene end by 3 bases; junction bases not matched to a gene: 11. The CDR3 DNA reads as TGCAGTGCTAGAGAGATAATAACTAGCGGGGGGGCTATCTACGAGCAGTACTTC. Encoded protein: CSAREIITSGGAIYEQYF.

This clonotype was observed many times. The CDR3 here is CASSLVQGAQSEAFF. The DNA for the CDR3 is TGCGCCAGCAGCTTGGTCCAGGGGGCGCAGTCTGAAGCTTTCTTT. The gene calls are TRBV5-1 and TRBJ1-1; 8 bases are a match to TRBD1. CDR3 length: 15 amino acids. J gave up 6 bases and V 0 bases, and 7 bases lay outside the gene matches. In germline, CDR1 is SGHRS, CDR2 YFSETQ.

This clonotype was counted ten times or more. V usage is TRBV20-1 and J usage is TRBJ1-2; no clear D gene. CDR3 length: 13 residues. The V gene lost 5 bases and the J gene lost 3 bases, with 13 bases spanning the gap. Per germline, CDR1 DFQATT and CDR2 SNEGSKA (reference sequence). The CDR3 region has the DNA TGCAGTGCTTGTGGCTCCCCGGACTATGGCTACACCTTC. Translation gives CSACGSPDYGYTF.

The genes are TRBV11-2 and TRBJ2-3; 7 bases are a match to TRBD2. The CDR3 runs 15 residues. Germline V gives CDR1 SGHAT, CDR2 FQNNGV. J lost 4 bases, V lost 6 bases, and 10 bases had no gene match. CDR3 loop: CASRSLSGGPDTQYF. CDR3 bases: TGTGCCAGCAGGTCTCTATCGGGGGGACCAGATACGCAGTATTTT.

This clonotype appeared many times. This rearrangement joins TRBV3-1 to TRBJ2-3; tentative D call: TRBD2 (6 bases). The CDR3 extends over 17 amino acids. Trimming left V 1 base short and J 2 bases short, with 16 bases between. The germline CDR1 and CDR2 sequences are LGHDT and YNNKEL (reference sequence). The CDR3 DNA reads as TGTGCCAGCAGCCAAGGGAAGCGGGCGCTACACACAGATACGCAGTATTTT. Amino acid sequence: CASSQGKRALHTDTQYF.

This clonotype was observed many times. The chain has TRBV5-1 and TRBJ1-2; possibly TRBD1 for D (5 bases). The CDR3 has 14 residues. V was cut by 4 bases and J by 7 bases, with 17 bases left in between. Looked up from germline, CDR1 is SGHRS and CDR2 is YFSETQ. The CDR3 reads CASSAGTDSSGYTF. CDR3 DNA: TGCGCCAGCAGCGCCGGGACGGATAGCAGTGGCTACACCTTC. The whole variable domain, remainder taken from reference TRBV5-1 and TRBJ1-2, is KAGVTQTPRYLIKTRGQQVTLSCSPISGHRSVSWYQQTPGQGLQFLFEYFSETQRNKGNFPGRFSGRQFSNSRSEMNVSTLELGDSALYLCASSAGTDSSGYTFGSGTRLTVV.

This clonotype was recorded many times. The rearrangement joins TRBV5-1 to TRBJ1-2; D is ambiguous. Trimming removed 5 bases at V and 2 bases at J, with 10 bases between. CDR3 length: 13 amino acids. Germline V gene data show CDR1 as SGHRS and CDR2 as YFSETQ. The CDR3 DNA reads TGCGCCAGCAGTGAAACACGGAACTATGGCTACACCTTC. This translates into CASSETRNYGYTF. Drawing the rest from reference TRBV5-1 and TRBJ1-2, the complete variable domain is KAGVTQTPRYLIKTRGQQVTLSCSPISGHRSVSWYQQTPGQGLQFLFEYFSETQRNKGNFPGRFSGRQFSNSRSEMNVSTLELGDSALYLCASSETRNYGYTFGSGTRLTVV.

This clonotype was detected many times. This chain links TRBV9 with TRBJ2-7; 12 positions agree with TRBD2. This CDR3 has 17 amino acids. V shed 3 bases and J 2 bases; nucleotides not matched to a gene: 9. Germline V gene lookup returns CDR1 SGDLS and CDR2 YYNGEE. The CDR3 sequence: CASSAPLAGGTAYEQYF. As DNA, the CDR3 is TGTGCCAGCAGCGCCCCTCTAGCGGGGGGGACTGCCTACGAGCAGTACTTC.

In this sample, this clonotype turned up many times. The V gene is TRBV5-1, the J gene TRBJ2-1; TRBD2 aligns across 9 bases. The CDR3 loop spans 15 amino acids. V shed 4 bases, J shed 4 bases, and the junction held 6 bases outside the gene matches. Germline lookup yields CDR1 SGHRS and CDR2 YFSETQ. The CDR3 loop reads CASSTGLAIYNEQFF. The CDR3 region has the DNA TGCGCCAGCAGCACGGGACTAGCCATATACAATGAGCAGTTCTTC. Complete variable domain (other parts from reference TRBV5-1 and TRBJ2-1): KAGVTQTPRYLIKTRGQQVTLSCSPISGHRSVSWYQQTPGQGLQFLFEYFSETQRNKGNFPGRFSGRQFSNSRSEMNVSTLELGDSALYLCASSTGLAIYNEQFFGPGTRLTVL.

This clonotype came up many times. This chain links TRBV18 with TRBJ1-6; 7 nucleotides align to TRBD1. Germline-derived CDR1 and CDR2 are KGHSH and LQKENI. Trimming removed 6 bases from V and 0 bases from J; junction bases left unmatched: 11. This CDR3 is built from 18 residues. CDR3 DNA sequence: TGTGCCAGCTCGCCTACAGGGGCCGCCAGCTCCTATAATTCACCCCTCCACTTT. It is translated as CASSPTGAASSYNSPLHF.

This clonotype has at least ten counts. The chain employs TRBV5-5 and TRBJ1-1; the match to TRBD1 covers 10 bases. Trimming removed 4 bases from V and 6 bases from J; junction bases left unmatched: 9. Germline values: CDR1 SGHKS, CDR2 YYEKEE (reference sequence). This CDR3 region has 15 residues. The chain's CDR3 is CASSAGTGVMAEAFF. The CDR3 bases are TGTGCCAGCAGCGCCGGGACAGGGGTTATGGCTGAAGCTTTCTTT.

The table lists this clonotype with many counts. This chain uses TRBV7-2 with TRBJ1-5; possibly TRBD1 for D (5 bases). This CDR3 is built from 15 residues. Germline V gives CDR1 SGHTA, CDR2 FQGNSA. V lost 5 bases to trimming and J lost 1 base, with 12 bases between them. The CDR3 loop reads CASSLSGLSNQPQHF. CDR3 in DNA: TGTGCCAGCAGCCTCTCGGGACTGAGCAATCAGCCCCAGCATTTT.

This clonotype has a count of ten or more. V gene TRBV5-1 combines with J gene TRBJ1-1; D might be TRBD1 (6 bases). The CDR3 contains 14 residues. The V end was cut by 0 bases, the J end by 6 bases, with 12 bases between. CDR1 is SGHRS, CDR2 YFSETQ, per germline. The DNA of the CDR3 is TGCGCCAGCAGCTTGGTAGGGGGGCTGGCTGAAGCTTTCTTT. This encodes CASSLVGGLAEAFF.